One TCR beta chain is described in this entry. The antigen is not known. Distinct nucleotide sequences in the sample also encode this CDR3. Primers: 60 Vbeta forward and 13 Jbeta reverse. Assay: immunoSEQ multiplex PCR; the TCRdb copy retains only in-frame clones and omits some. This sample has 85,000 to 100,000 clones, with roughly 86% found just once. This sample was included in a study of cytomegalovirus exposure and HLA in healthy donors. Deletions cut 3 bases from V and 10 bases from J, with 16 bases between. From germline, CDR1 is MNHEY and CDR2 SVGAGI. The CDR3 has 15 amino acids. Study-wide results and caveats: With DRB1 most and HLA-C fewest, TCR association rates differed between HLA loci in a later analysis. Donors belonging to an Asian-associated ancestry cluster reportedly showed fewer N-insertions in productive TCRs than the approximately 640-donor mean, according to what a later analysis found. According to an earlier analysis, most TCR beta V segments yielded productive rearrangements about 90% or about 30% of the time. A later analysis by the authors found several of the most significant clusters apparently linked to common viral pathogens.

The V gene is TRBV6-5, the J gene TRBJ1-6; a possible D gene is TRBD1 (5 bases). Sequenced sample: PBMCs. The source of this sequence is a woman between 18 and 29 years old in good health and CMV-seropositive. This CDR3 is CASSYYRQGRSPLHF. In nucleotides, the CDR3 is TGTGCCAGCAGTTATTATCGGCAGGGAAGATCACCCCTCCACTTT.